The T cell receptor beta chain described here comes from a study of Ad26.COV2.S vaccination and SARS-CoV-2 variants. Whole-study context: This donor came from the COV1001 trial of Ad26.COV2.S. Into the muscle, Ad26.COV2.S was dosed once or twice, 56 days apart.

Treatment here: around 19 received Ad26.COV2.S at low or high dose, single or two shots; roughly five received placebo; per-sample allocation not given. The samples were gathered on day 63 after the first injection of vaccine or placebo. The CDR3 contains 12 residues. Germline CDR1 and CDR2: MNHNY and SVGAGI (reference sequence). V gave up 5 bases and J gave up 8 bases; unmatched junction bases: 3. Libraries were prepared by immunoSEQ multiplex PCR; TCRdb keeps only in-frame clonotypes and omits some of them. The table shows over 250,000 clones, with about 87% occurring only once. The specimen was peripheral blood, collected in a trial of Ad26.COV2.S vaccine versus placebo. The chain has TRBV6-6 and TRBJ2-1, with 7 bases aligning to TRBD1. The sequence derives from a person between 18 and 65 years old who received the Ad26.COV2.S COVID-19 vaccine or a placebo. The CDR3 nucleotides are TGTGCCAGCAGTAACAGGGGTGATGAGCAGTTCTTC. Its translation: CASSNRGDEQFF.